The rows below give T cell receptor beta chains drawn from one sample of a study of cytomegalovirus exposure and HLA in healthy donors. Here immunoSEQ multiplex PCR was the method, and the copy in TCRdb shows in-frame clones only, minus some. The sample shows over 150,000 clones, approximately 73% of them seen only once. Specimen: PBMCs. Every receptor here comes from a man aged 45-65 years in good health and CMV-seronegative. CDR3s leave out the opening cysteine and the closing phenylalanine or tryptophan. Fields, in order: V gene, J gene, CDR3 length, CDR3 protein.

V gene: TRBV19; J gene: TRBJ1-3; CDR3 length: 12; CDR3 protein: ASSRDNSGNTIY
V gene: TRBV29-1; J gene: TRBJ1-1; CDR3 length: 13; CDR3 protein: SVTGTGGWNTEAF
V gene: TRBV14; J gene: TRBJ2-7; CDR3 length: 19; CDR3 protein: ASSPFEGSGMEALSRGEQY
V gene: TRBV6-5; J gene: TRBJ2-7; CDR3 length: 12; CDR3 protein: ASSQRLAGHEQY
V gene: TRBV5-4; J gene: TRBJ1-6; CDR3 length: 14; CDR3 protein: ASSLNPGQKNSPLH
V gene: TRBV21-1; J gene: TRBJ1-3; CDR3 length: 15; CDR3 protein: ASSKDDRVSSGNTIY
V gene: TRBV6-1; J gene: TRBJ2-5; CDR3 length: 13; CDR3 protein: ASSERQGGAETQY
V gene: TRBV14; J gene: TRBJ1-5; CDR3 length: 11; CDR3 protein: ASSSDRRSPQH
V gene: TRBV27; J gene: TRBJ2-5; CDR3 length: 12; CDR3 protein: ASSQTGFRETQY
V gene: TRBV5-1; J gene: TRBJ2-7; CDR3 length: 15; CDR3 protein: ASSKGLAGGQSHEQY
V gene: TRBV19; J gene: TRBJ2-1; CDR3 length: 13; CDR3 protein: ATEQSRGRNNEQF
V gene: TRBV7-9; J gene: TRBJ1-4; CDR3 length: 10; CDR3 protein: ASSYLGQWLF
V gene: TRBV11-2; J gene: TRBJ2-7; CDR3 length: 12; CDR3 protein: ASSFTSGTEQQY
V gene: TRBV7-9; J gene: TRBJ1-2; CDR3 length: 11; CDR3 protein: ASSTTENYGYT
V gene: TRBV7-9; J gene: TRBJ2-7; CDR3 length: 11; CDR3 protein: ASSQDRGHEQY
V gene: TRBV30; J gene: TRBJ1-6; CDR3 length: 10; CDR3 protein: AWTGMNSPLH
V gene: TRBV5-1; J gene: TRBJ2-3; CDR3 length: 11; CDR3 protein: ASRTGYTDTQY
V gene: TRBV6-1; J gene: TRBJ1-1; CDR3 length: 11; CDR3 protein: ASDDSQNTEAF
V gene: TRBV28; J gene: TRBJ1-1; CDR3 length: 11; CDR3 protein: ASSLNGQSEAF
V gene: TRBV5-6; J gene: TRBJ1-2; CDR3 length: 11; CDR3 protein: ASSFQGNYGYT
V gene: TRBV4-1; J gene: TRBJ2-1; CDR3 length: 13; CDR3 protein: ASSQTDREYNEQF
V gene: TRBV5-1; J gene: TRBJ1-4; CDR3 length: 13; CDR3 protein: ASSLVGGGNEKLF
V gene: TRBV19; J gene: TRBJ2-7; CDR3 length: 12; CDR3 protein: ASSPRQGWNEQY
V gene: TRBV2; J gene: TRBJ2-4; CDR3 length: 12; CDR3 protein: ATALWDNENIQY
V gene: TRBV25-1; J gene: TRBJ2-3; CDR3 length: 13; CDR3 protein: ASSEPVGQADTQY
V gene: TRBV29-1; J gene: TRBJ2-5; CDR3 length: 8; CDR3 protein: SAGGETQY
V gene: TRBV7-9; J gene: TRBJ2-1; CDR3 length: 13; CDR3 protein: ASSLVGLGNNEQF
V gene: TRBV19; J gene: TRBJ2-7; CDR3 length: 13; CDR3 protein: ASSIESGQTYEQY
V gene: TRBV10-3; J gene: TRBJ2-7; CDR3 length: 16; CDR3 protein: AISGGGVGNLVPYEQY
V gene: TRBV7-9; J gene: TRBJ1-1; CDR3 length: 12; CDR3 protein: ASSLGGLGTEAF
V gene: TRBV7-9; J gene: TRBJ2-3; CDR3 length: 13; CDR3 protein: ASSFRDKSTDTQY
V gene: TRBV19; J gene: TRBJ1-2; CDR3 length: 11; CDR3 protein: ASSIPGSYGYT
V gene: TRBV28; J gene: TRBJ2-2; CDR3 length: 14; CDR3 protein: ASRGGQLVDTGELF
V gene: TRBV6-6; J gene: TRBJ1-5; CDR3 length: 12; CDR3 protein: ASTPGQGVQPQH
V gene: TRBV7-8; J gene: TRBJ1-5; CDR3 length: 14; CDR3 protein: ASSPPGGGGNQPQH
V gene: TRBV28; J gene: TRBJ1-1; CDR3 length: 11; CDR3 protein: ASQGALSPEAF
V gene: TRBV4-2; J gene: TRBJ2-2; CDR3 length: 15; CDR3 protein: ASSWETGQGDTGELF
V gene: TRBV9; J gene: TRBJ2-1; CDR3 length: 13; CDR3 protein: ASSVHDNLMYEQF
V gene: TRBV5-6; J gene: TRBJ1-1; CDR3 length: 14; CDR3 protein: ASSLRTASPNTEAF
V gene: TRBV2; J gene: TRBJ1-1; CDR3 length: 11; CDR3 protein: ASSAGPRTEAF
V gene: TRBV4-1; J gene: TRBJ2-2; CDR3 length: 13; CDR3 protein: ASSQDSRGTGELF
V gene: TRBV19; J gene: TRBJ1-2; CDR3 length: 13; CDR3 protein: ASSIAGTGGYGYT
V gene: TRBV5-4; J gene: TRBJ2-1; CDR3 length: 11; CDR3 protein: ASSPSEQNEQF
V gene: TRBV7-9; J gene: TRBJ2-1; CDR3 length: 13; CDR3 protein: ASSLLAGSYNEQF
V gene: TRBV9; J gene: TRBJ1-1; CDR3 length: 12; CDR3 protein: ASSSRTEGTEAF